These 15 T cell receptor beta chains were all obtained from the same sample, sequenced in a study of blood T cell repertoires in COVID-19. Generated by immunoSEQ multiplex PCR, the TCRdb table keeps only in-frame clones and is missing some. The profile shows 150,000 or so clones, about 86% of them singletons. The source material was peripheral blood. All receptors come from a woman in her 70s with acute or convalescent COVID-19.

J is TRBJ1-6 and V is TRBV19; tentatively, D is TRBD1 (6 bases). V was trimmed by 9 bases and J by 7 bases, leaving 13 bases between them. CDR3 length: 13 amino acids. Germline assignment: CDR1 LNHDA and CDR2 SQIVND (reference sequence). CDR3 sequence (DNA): TGTGCCAGCCTAGGGGGATACAATTCACCCCTCCACTTT. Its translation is CASLGGYNSPLHF.

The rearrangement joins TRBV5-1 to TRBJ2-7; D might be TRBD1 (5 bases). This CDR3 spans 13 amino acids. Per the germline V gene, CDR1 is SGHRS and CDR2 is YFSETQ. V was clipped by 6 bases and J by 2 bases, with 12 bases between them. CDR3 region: CASNPDTAYEQYF. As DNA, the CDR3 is TGCGCCAGCAACCCGGACACGGCCTACGAGCAGTACTTC.

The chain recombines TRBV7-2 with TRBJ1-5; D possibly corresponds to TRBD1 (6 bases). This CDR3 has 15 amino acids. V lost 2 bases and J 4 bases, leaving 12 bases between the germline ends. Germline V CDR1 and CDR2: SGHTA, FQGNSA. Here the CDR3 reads CASSLSGQPNQPQHF. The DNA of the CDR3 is TGTGCCAGCAGCTTAAGTGGACAGCCAAATCAGCCCCAGCATTTT.

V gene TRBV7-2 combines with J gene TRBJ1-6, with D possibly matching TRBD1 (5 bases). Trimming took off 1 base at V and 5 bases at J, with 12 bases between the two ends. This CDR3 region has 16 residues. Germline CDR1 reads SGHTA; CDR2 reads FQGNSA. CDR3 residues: CASSLGGGVHNSPLHF. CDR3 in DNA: TGTGCCAGCAGCTTAGGGGGAGGGGTCCATAATTCACCCCTCCACTTT. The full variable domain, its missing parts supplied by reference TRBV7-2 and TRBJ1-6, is GAGVSQSPSNKVTEKGKDVELRCDPISGHTALYWYRQSLGQGLEFLIYFQGNSAPDKSGLPSDRFSAERTGGSVSTLTIQRTQQEDSAVYLCASSLGGGVHNSPLHFGNGTRLTVT.

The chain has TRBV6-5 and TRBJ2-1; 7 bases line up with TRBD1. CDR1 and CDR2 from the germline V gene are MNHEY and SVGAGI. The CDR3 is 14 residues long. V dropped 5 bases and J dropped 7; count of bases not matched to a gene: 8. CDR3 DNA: TGTGCCAGCAGTCCCTCAGGGGGATCAAATGAGCAGTTCTTC. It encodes CASSPSGGSNEQFF.

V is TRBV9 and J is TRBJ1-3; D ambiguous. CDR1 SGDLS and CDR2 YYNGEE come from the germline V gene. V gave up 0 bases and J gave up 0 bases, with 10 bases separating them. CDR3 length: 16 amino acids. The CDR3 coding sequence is TGTGCCAGCAGCGTAGCTCCGAGTACCTCTGGAAACACCATATATTTT. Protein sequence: CASSVAPSTSGNTIYF.

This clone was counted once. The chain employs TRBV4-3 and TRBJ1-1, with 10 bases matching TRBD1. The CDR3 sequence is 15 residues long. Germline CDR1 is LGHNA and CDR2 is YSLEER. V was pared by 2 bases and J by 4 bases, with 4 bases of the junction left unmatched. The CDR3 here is CASSQLGQGGTEAFF. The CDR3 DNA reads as TGCGCCAGCAGCCAACTTGGACAGGGGGGCACTGAAGCTTTCTTT.

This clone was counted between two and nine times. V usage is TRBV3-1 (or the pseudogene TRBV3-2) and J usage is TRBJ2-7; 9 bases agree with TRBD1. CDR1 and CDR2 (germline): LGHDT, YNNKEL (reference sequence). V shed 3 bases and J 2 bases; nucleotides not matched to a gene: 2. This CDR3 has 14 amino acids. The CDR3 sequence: CASSHGTGTYEQYF. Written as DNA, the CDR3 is TGTGCCAGCAGCCACGGGACAGGGACCTACGAGCAGTACTTC.

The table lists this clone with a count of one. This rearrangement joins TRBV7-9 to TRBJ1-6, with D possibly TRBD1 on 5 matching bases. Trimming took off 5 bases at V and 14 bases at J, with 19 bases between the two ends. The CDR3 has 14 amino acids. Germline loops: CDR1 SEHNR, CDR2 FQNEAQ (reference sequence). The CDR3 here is CASSRGTGGMTLHF. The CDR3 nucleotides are TGTGCCAGCAGCCGGGGGACCGGGGGTATGACCCTCCACTTT.

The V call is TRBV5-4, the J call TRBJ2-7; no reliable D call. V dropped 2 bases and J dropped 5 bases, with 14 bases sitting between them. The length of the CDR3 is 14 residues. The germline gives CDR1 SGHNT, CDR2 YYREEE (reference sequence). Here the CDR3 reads CASSLTASEHEQYF. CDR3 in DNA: TGTGCCAGCAGCTTAACAGCTTCCGAGCACGAGCAGTACTTC.

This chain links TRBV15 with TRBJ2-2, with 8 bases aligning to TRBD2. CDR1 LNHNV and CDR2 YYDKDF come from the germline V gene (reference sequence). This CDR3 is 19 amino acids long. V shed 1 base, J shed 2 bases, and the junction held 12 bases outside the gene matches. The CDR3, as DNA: TGTGCCACCAGCAGAGGTCCCCGAACTAGCGGAGGCAACACCGGGGAGCTGTTTTTT. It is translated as CATSRGPRTSGGNTGELFF.

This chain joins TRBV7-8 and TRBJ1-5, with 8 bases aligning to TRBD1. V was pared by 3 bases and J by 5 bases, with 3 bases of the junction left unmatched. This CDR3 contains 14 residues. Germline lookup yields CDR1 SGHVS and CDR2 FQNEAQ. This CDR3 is CASSLDRVDQPQHF. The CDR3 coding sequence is TGTGCCAGCAGCTTGGACAGGGTGGATCAGCCCCAGCATTTT. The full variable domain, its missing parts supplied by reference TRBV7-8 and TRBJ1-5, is GAGVSQSPRYKVAKRGQDVALRCDPISGHVSLFWYQQALGQGPEFLTYFQNEAQLDKSGLPSDRFFAERPEGSVSTLKIQRTQQEDSAVYLCASSLDRVDQPQHFGDGTRLSIL.

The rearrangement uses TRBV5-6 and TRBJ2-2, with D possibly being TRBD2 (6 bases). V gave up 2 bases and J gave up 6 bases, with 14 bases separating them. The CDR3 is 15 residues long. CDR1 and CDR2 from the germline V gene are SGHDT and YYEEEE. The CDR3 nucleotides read TGTGCCAGCAGCTTTTTCGGGAGCTTACCCGGGGAGCTGTTTTTT. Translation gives CASSFFGSLPGELFF.

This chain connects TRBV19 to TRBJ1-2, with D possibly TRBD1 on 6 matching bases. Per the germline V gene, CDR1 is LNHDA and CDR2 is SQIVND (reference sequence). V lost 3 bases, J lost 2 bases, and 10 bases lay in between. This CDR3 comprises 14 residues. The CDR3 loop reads CASSISGQNYGYTF. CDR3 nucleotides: TGTGCCAGTAGTATTTCAGGACAGAACTATGGCTACACCTTC.

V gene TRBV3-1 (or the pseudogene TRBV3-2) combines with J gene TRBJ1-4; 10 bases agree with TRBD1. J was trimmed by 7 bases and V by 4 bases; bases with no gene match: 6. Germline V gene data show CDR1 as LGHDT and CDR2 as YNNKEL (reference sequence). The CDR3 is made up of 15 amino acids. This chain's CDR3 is CASSLKTGGSEKLFF. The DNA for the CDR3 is TGTGCCAGCAGCCTAAAGACAGGGGGCAGTGAAAAACTGTTTTTT.